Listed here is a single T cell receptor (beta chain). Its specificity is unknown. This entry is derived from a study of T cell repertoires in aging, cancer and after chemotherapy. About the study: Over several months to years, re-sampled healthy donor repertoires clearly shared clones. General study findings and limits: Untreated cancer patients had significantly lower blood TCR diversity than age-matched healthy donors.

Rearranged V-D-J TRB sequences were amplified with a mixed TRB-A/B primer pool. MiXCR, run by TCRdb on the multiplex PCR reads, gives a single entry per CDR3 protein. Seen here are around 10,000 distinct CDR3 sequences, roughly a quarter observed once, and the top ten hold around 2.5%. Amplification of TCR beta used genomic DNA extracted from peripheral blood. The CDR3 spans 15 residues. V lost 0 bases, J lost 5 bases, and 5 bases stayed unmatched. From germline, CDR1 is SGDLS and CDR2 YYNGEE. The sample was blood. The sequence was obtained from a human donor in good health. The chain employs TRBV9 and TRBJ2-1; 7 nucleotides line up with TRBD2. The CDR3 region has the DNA TGTGCCAGCAGCGTAGGGGCGGGAGCCCACAATGAGCAGTTCTTC. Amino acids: CASSVGAGAHNEQFF. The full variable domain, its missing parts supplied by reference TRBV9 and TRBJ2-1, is DSGVTQTPKHLITATGQRVTLRCSPRSGDLSVYWYQQSLDQGLQFLIQYYNGEERAKGNILERFSAQQFPDLHSELNLSSLELGDSALYFCASSVGAGAHNEQFFGPGTRLTVL.